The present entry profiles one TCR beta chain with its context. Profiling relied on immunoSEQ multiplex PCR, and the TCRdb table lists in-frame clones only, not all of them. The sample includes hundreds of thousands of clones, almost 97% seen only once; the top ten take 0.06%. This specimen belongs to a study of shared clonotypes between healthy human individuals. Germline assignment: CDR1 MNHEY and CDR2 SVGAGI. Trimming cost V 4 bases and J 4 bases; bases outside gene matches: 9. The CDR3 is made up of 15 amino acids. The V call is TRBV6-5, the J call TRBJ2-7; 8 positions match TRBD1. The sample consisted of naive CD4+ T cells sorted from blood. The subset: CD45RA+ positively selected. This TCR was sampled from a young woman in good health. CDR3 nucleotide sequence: TGTGCCAGCAGTTTTACCGGGACAGGTACTTACGAGCAGTACTTC. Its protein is CASSFTGTGTYEQYF.